These 31 T cell receptor beta chains came from one sample sequenced in a study of CD8 T cells in ankylosing spondylitis. TCRdb analysed the 5' RACE reads with MiXCR anew, one entry per CDR3 protein. The sample yields 200,000 to 250,000 distinct CDR3 sequences, roughly a tenth seen once. Sequencing was done on a sample of blood, either unsorted or a sorted T cell fraction (not recorded which). Receptors were obtained from a male donor with ankylosing spondylitis or in good health (not recorded which).

This clonotype was counted between two and nine times. The genes are TRBV25-1 and TRBJ1-2; 7 nucleotides line up with TRBD1. Germline V gives CDR1 MGHDK, CDR2 SYGVNS. The CDR3 consists of 14 residues. V trimming: 1 base; J trimming: 4 bases; junction bases outside the gene matches: 3. The CDR3 region has the DNA TGTGCCAGCAGTGAATGGGGGGACAGCTATGGCTACACCTTC. Translated: CASSEWGDSYGYTF.

In this sample, this clonotype turned up many times. The rearrangement uses TRBV20-1 and TRBJ1-1; 7 bases align to TRBD1. Germline assignment: CDR1 DFQATT and CDR2 SNEGSKA (reference sequence). The V gene end was trimmed by 6 bases and the J gene end by 8 bases; junction bases not matched to a gene: 18. The CDR3 length is 15 residues. The CDR3 sequence: CSAVTGLRDSGEAFF. The DNA for the CDR3 is TGCAGTGCAGTCACCGGTCTCCGGGACAGTGGAGAAGCTTTCTTT.

This clonotype has ten or more counts. V gene TRBV5-1 combines with J gene TRBJ1-2; the D gene is possibly TRBD1 (5 bases). This CDR3 has 15 amino acids. Germline assignment: CDR1 SGHRS and CDR2 YFSETQ. V was clipped by 0 bases and J by 0 bases, with 9 bases between them. The CDR3 nucleotides are TGCGCCAGCAGCTTGGCCGGGGGATCTAACTATGGCTACACCTTC. Amino acids: CASSLAGGSNYGYTF.

The table lists this clonotype with many counts. J is TRBJ2-2 and V is TRBV5-1; D is ambiguous. The CDR3 consists of 13 residues. Germline lookup yields CDR1 SGHRS and CDR2 YFSETQ. Trimming shortened V by 1 base and J by 5 bases, and 6 bases separated the two germline ends. For the CDR3, the DNA is TGCGCCAGCAGCTTGAAAAATACCGGGGAGCTGTTTTTT. Protein: CASSLKNTGELFF.

This clonotype was observed at least ten times. V is TRBV5-6 and J is TRBJ2-7; D gene uncertain. Trimming shortened V by 0 bases and J by 2 bases, and 15 bases separated the two germline ends. The CDR3 has 16 amino acids. CDR1 is SGHDT, CDR2 YYEEEE, per germline. The CDR3 sequence is CASSLAAAPLTYEQYF. The CDR3 nucleotides are TGTGCCAGCAGCTTGGCGGCAGCCCCACTTACCTACGAGCAGTACTTC.

This clonotype was observed many times. The V call is TRBV7-2, the J call TRBJ1-5; D is ambiguous. The CDR3 is 14 residues long. Trimming pared 8 bases from V and 6 bases from J, leaving 17 bases between. The germline V gene encodes CDR1 SGHTA and CDR2 FQGNSA. DNA of the CDR3: TGTGCCAGCCCTTCCGGGTTTTCAGCTCAGCCCCAGCATTTT. This gives the protein CASPSGFSAQPQHF.

The V call is TRBV6-5, the J call TRBJ2-5; the D gene could be TRBD1 or TRBD2 (5 bases each). Trimming pared 1 base from V and 5 bases from J, leaving 17 bases between. Germline V gives CDR1 MNHEY, CDR2 SVGAGI. CDR3 length: 16 residues. CDR3 amino acids: CASSYFLALGVETQYF. DNA for the CDR3: TGTGCCAGCAGTTACTTTCTAGCTTTGGGGGTGGAGACCCAGTACTTC.

The chain carries TRBV11-2 and TRBJ2-1; 11 nucleotides align to TRBD2. CDR3 size: 14 residues. Germline lookup yields CDR1 SGHAT and CDR2 FQNNGV. J lost 9 bases, V lost 4 bases, and 5 bases had no gene match. CDR3 region: CASSSTSGSSEQFF. CDR3 DNA sequence: TGTGCCAGCAGCTCAACTAGCGGGAGTAGTGAGCAGTTCTTC.

This clonotype came up many times. The chain is built from TRBV4-2 and TRBJ2-3, with 10 bases lining up with TRBD1. This CDR3 comprises 15 residues. Per the germline V gene, CDR1 is LGHNA and CDR2 is YNFKEQ. Trimming removed 1 base from V and 6 bases from J; junction bases left unmatched: 4. CDR3 in DNA: TGTGCCAGCAGCCAAGGGGGGACAGGGGATGATACGCAGTATTTT. It codes for CASSQGGTGDDTQYF.

The table lists this clonotype with many counts. The rearrangement links TRBV9 to TRBJ2-1; D unresolved. Trimming took 4 bases from V and 8 from J, leaving 16 bases between them. Germline assignment: CDR1 SGDLS and CDR2 YYNGEE. CDR3 length equals 14 residues. The DNA of the CDR3 is TGTGCCAGCAGCCCGTATTTAAGAGATGATGAGCAGTTCTTC. Translation gives CASSPYLRDDEQFF.

This clonotype appeared many times. Compared with germline, one end of the junction differs, possibly owing to a read error. The chain is built from TRBV5-1 and TRBJ2-3, with 10 bases fitting TRBD1. Germline CDR1 and CDR2: SGHRS and YFSETQ. The CDR3 is 15 amino acids. As DNA, the CDR3 is TGTGCCAGCAGTTTAGGGACAGGGGGCACAGATACGCAGTATTTT. It encodes CASSLGTGGTDTQYF.

This clonotype was seen ten or more times. The chain combines TRBV3-1 with TRBJ2-3, with unresolved D. V was pared by 0 bases and J by 2 bases, with 12 bases between. Germline CDR1 reads LGHDT; CDR2 reads YNNKEL (reference sequence). The CDR3 is 16 amino acids. The CDR3 sequence: CASSQDPIGLTDTQYF. Here the CDR3 DNA reads TGTGCCAGCAGCCAAGATCCAATAGGCCTCACAGATACGCAGTATTTT.

This clonotype was counted only a few times. This chain uses TRBV7-9 with TRBJ2-3, with a possible D match to TRBD2 (5 bases). Trimming left V 2 bases short and J 4 bases short, with 7 bases between. Germline CDR1 reads SEHNR; CDR2 reads FQNEAQ (reference sequence). The CDR3 sequence is 13 residues long. The CDR3 protein is CASSLNGADTQYF. CDR3 nucleotides: TGTGCCAGCAGCTTAAACGGGGCAGATACGCAGTATTTT.

This clonotype came up many times. J is TRBJ1-4 and V is TRBV4-1; weak D call: TRBD1 (6 bases). V dropped 4 bases and J dropped 3 bases, with 12 bases sitting between them. The CDR3 consists of 15 residues. Germline lookup yields CDR1 MGHRA and CDR2 YSYEKL. CDR3 nucleotides: TGCGCCAGCAGCCGGGGGGGCACGGCTAATGAAAAACTGTTTTTT. Translating it yields CASSRGGTANEKLFF.

This clonotype has ten or more counts. The chain uses TRBV5-1 and TRBJ2-1; a possible D gene is TRBD2 (5 bases). V was pared by 2 bases and J by 2 bases, with 11 bases between. CDR3 length equals 15 residues. Germline CDR1 and CDR2: SGHRS and YFSETQ. This CDR3 is CASSFGLTPYNEQFF. CDR3 sequence (DNA): TGCGCCAGCAGCTTCGGACTCACGCCCTACAATGAGCAGTTCTTC.

There are many counts of this clonotype. The V call is TRBV5-1, the J call TRBJ2-3, with 12 bases matching TRBD1. J lost 4 bases, V lost 3 bases, and 6 bases had no gene match. Looked up from germline, CDR1 is SGHRS and CDR2 is YFSETQ. The CDR3 runs 16 residues. The CDR3: CASSSAGQGASDTQYF. CDR3 bases: TGCGCCAGCAGCTCCGCGGGACAGGGGGCATCAGATACGCAGTATTTT.

The table lists this clonotype with many counts. The chain is built from TRBV27 and TRBJ2-4; 13 bases are a match to TRBD2. The CDR3 length is 16 residues. The germline V gene encodes CDR1 MNHEY and CDR2 SMNVEV (reference sequence). The ends lost 5 bases at V and 5 bases at J; junction bases unmatched: 6. In nucleotides, the CDR3 is TGTGCCAGCAGTCCCGGACTAGCGGGAGACGAAAACATTCAGTACTTC. This codes for CASSPGLAGDENIQYF.

Ten or more counts support this clonotype. The DNA for the CDR3 is TGTGCCAGCAGCTTAGTGGGCGGTGTGGATGAGCAGTTCTTC. Protein sequence: CASSLVGGVDEQFF. The chain joins TRBV7-3 to TRBJ2-1; D unclear. Per germline, CDR1 SGHTA and CDR2 FQGTGA. The CDR3 contains 14 residues. Trimming stripped 2 bases from V and 8 bases from J, with 13 bases between.

This clonotype was counted ten times or more. The rearrangement uses TRBV6-5 and TRBJ2-1; 10 bases agree with TRBD2. This CDR3 spans 15 amino acids. Germline CDR1 MNHEY, CDR2 SVGAGI. The ends lost 2 bases at V and 10 bases at J; junction bases unmatched: 8. The CDR3 here is CASSYQAGGRGEQFF. CDR3 bases: TGTGCCAGCAGTTACCAAGCGGGGGGGCGCGGCGAGCAGTTCTTC.

This clonotype was detected only a few times. The junction does not match germline at one end; this may be a read error. The CDR3 loop reads CTSSLLPGDLTGLGETQYF. DNA for the CDR3: TGTACCAGCAGCTTACTCCCCGGTGACCTAACGGGCTTGGGGGAGACCCAGTACTTC. The chain uses TRBV2 and TRBJ2-5; D remains ambiguous. The germline gives CDR1 SNHLY, CDR2 FYNNEI. The CDR3 is made up of 19 amino acids.

This chain links TRBV12-3 or TRBV12-4 with TRBJ2-6; 9 nucleotides align to TRBD1. This CDR3 comprises 22 residues. V shed 1 base, J shed 2 bases, and the junction held 18 bases outside the gene matches. The CDR3 region is CASSLGALNRGLSLAGANVLTF. CDR3 nucleotides: TGTGCCAGCAGTTTAGGGGCGTTAAACAGGGGGCTAAGTCTAGCTGGGGCCAACGTCCTGACTTTC.

This clonotype has a count of ten or more. The J gene is TRBJ1-5, the V gene TRBV20-1; unclear D gene. The CDR3 is made up of 15 amino acids. With 0 bases removed from V and 0 bases from J, the gap between germline ends came to 9 bases. Per the germline V gene, CDR1 is DFQATT and CDR2 is SNEGSKA (reference sequence). This chain's CDR3 is CSARDRGYSNQPQHF. In DNA form, the CDR3 reads TGCAGTGCTAGAGACCGAGGTTATAGCAATCAGCCCCAGCATTTT.

The sample holds many counts of this clonotype. This chain uses TRBV5-1 with TRBJ2-2, with 9 bases aligning to TRBD2. Germline CDR1 and CDR2: SGHRS and YFSETQ. This CDR3 is 15 amino acids long. Trimming took 4 bases from V and 1 from J; bases not matched to a gene: 2. In DNA, the CDR3 is TGCGCCAGCAGCATTAGCGGGGGGAACACCGGGGAGCTGTTTTTT. It is translated as CASSISGGNTGELFF.

Ten or more counts support this clonotype. The chain joins TRBV12-3 or TRBV12-4 to TRBJ2-3, with D perhaps matching TRBD1 (6 bases). V was pared by 1 base and J by 2 bases, with 10 bases between. The CDR3 contains 15 residues. The CDR3 nucleotides are TGTGCCAGCAGTTTAGATGGGACAACCACAGATACGCAGTATTTT. It encodes CASSLDGTTTDTQYF.

In its sample, this clonotype was seen many times. CDR3 amino acids: CASSPRDYGTQYF. CDR3 sequence (DNA): TGTGCCAGCAGCCCCCGGGACTACGGGACCCAGTACTTC. The rearrangement links TRBV9 to TRBJ2-5; 7 bases fit TRBD2. Unmatched junction bases numbered 7, after V lost 4 bases and J lost 7 bases. This CDR3 is 13 amino acids long. CDR1 and CDR2 (germline): SGDLS, YYNGEE.

This clonotype was seen ten or more times. The chain couples TRBV12-3 or TRBV12-4 to TRBJ1-1; 12 bases are a match to TRBD1. The CDR3 has 16 amino acids. J was trimmed by 4 bases and V by 6 bases; bases with no gene match: 9. CDR3 nucleotides: TGTGCCAGCAGAAAGACCGGGACAGGGGGCTCCACTGAAGCTTTCTTT. This codes for CASRKTGTGGSTEAFF.

This clonotype was found many times. The chain has TRBV20-1 and TRBJ2-2; 8 bases map to TRBD1. With V trimmed by 6 bases and J by 3 bases, 6 bases remained unmatched. The CDR3 loop spans 14 amino acids. The V gene's germline CDR1 is DFQATT and CDR2 SNEGSKA (reference sequence). The CDR3 coding sequence is TGCAGTGCAGCCAAGGACAGGGACACCGGGGAGCTGTTTTTT. It specifies CSAAKDRDTGELFF.

This clonotype was seen more than once but under ten times. The chain couples TRBV3-1 to TRBJ2-3, with TRBD2 matching over 11 bases. Germline CDR1 LGHDT, CDR2 YNNKEL (reference sequence). The CDR3 runs to 18 residues. The junction had 7 bases not matched to a gene; V was cut back by 2 bases and J by 0 bases. CDR3 in amino acids: CASSQLYLAGGSTDTQYF. CDR3 sequence (DNA): TGTGCCAGCAGCCAATTATACCTAGCGGGGGGCAGCACAGATACGCAGTATTTT.

This clonotype was counted ten times or more. This chain links TRBV12-3 or TRBV12-4 with TRBJ2-1; TRBD2 agrees at 14 bases. The CDR3 loop spans 20 amino acids. After removal of 6 bases from V and 7 bases from J, the junction contained 20 bases not matched to a gene. The CDR3 DNA is TGTGCCAGCAGCATCACTCCCGGGACTAGCGGGAGAGGAAGGAGAAATGAGCAGTTCTTC. Translated, it gives CASSITPGTSGRGRRNEQFF.

The J gene is TRBJ2-7, the V gene TRBV18; D possibly corresponds to TRBD1 (5 bases). The V and J ends lost 6 bases and 5 bases respectively, with 23 bases between them. Germline values: CDR1 KGHSH, CDR2 LQKENI. This CDR3 has 16 amino acids. The CDR3 DNA is TGTGCCAGCTCCCAAACCCGACAGATGGTGGGTGACGAGCAGTACTTC. As protein: CASSQTRQMVGDEQYF.

This clonotype has ten or more counts. The genes are TRBV6-5 and TRBJ2-1; TRBD2 agrees at 9 bases. Germline CDR1 MNHEY, CDR2 SVGAGI. The CDR3 is 16 amino acids. The V gene end was trimmed by 7 bases and the J gene end by 10 bases; junction bases not matched to a gene: 17. The DNA for the CDR3 is TGTGCCAGCAATTCCCTTCTAGGCGGGAGGGCCTGGGAGCAGTTCTTC. Translation gives CASNSLLGGRAWEQFF.